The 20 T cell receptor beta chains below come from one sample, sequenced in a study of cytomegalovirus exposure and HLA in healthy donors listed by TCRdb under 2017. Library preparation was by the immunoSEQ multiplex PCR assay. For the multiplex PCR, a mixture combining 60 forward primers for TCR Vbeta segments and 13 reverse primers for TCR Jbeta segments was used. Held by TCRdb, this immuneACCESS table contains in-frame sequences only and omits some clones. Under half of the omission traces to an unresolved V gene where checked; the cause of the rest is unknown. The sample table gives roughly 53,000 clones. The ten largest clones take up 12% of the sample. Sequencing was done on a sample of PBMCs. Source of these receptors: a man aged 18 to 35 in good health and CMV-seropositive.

The CDR3 sequence: CASSPRGNEKLFF. The CDR3 DNA sequence: TGTGCCAGCTCACCACGAGGTAATGAAAAACTGTTTTTT. The chain couples TRBV18 to TRBJ1-4, with D uncertain. V dropped 1 base and J dropped 4 bases, with 4 bases sitting between them. Looked up from germline, CDR1 is KGHSH and CDR2 is LQKENI. CDR3 length: 13 amino acids.

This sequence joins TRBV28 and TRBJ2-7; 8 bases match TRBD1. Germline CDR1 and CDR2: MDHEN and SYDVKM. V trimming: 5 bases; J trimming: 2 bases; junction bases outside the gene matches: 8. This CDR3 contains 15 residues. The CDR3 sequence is CASSPRTGWPYEQYF. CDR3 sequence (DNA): TGTGCCAGCAGTCCCCGGACAGGGTGGCCCTACGAGCAGTACTTC.

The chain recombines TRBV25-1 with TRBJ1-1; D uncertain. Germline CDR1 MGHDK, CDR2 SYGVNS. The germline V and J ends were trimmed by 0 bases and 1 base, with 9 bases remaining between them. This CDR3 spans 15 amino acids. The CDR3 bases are TGTGCCAGCAGTGAATACGAAGTCGGGAACACTGAAGCTTTCTTT. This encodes CASSEYEVGNTEAFF. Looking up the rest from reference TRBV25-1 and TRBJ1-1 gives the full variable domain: EADIYQTPRYLVIGTGKKITLECSQTMGHDKMYWYQQDPGMELHLIHYSYGVNSTEKGDLSSESTVSRIRTEHFPLTLESARPSHTSQYLCASSEYEVGNTEAFFGQGTRLTVV.

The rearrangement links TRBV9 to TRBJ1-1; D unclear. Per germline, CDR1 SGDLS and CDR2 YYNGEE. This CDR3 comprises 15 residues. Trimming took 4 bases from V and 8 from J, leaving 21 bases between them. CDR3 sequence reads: CASSRWGGPSEEAFF. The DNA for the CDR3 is TGTGCCAGCAGCCGTTGGGGAGGCCCCTCGGAGGAAGCTTTCTTT. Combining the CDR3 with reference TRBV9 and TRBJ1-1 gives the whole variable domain DSGVTQTPKHLITATGQRVTLRCSPRSGDLSVYWYQQSLDQGLQFLIQYYNGEERAKGNILERFSAQQFPDLHSELNLSSLELGDSALYFCASSRWGGPSEEAFFGQGTRLTVV.

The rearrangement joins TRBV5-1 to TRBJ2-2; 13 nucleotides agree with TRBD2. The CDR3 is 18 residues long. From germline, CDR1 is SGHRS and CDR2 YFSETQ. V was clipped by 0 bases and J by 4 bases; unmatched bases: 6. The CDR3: CASSLGTSGRTGTGELFF. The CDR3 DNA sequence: TGCGCCAGCAGCTTGGGGACTAGCGGGAGAACGGGCACCGGGGAGCTGTTTTTT.

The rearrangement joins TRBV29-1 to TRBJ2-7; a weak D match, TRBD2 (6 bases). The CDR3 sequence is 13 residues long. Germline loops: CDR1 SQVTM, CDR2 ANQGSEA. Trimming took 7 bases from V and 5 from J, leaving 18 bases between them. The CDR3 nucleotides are TGCAGCGCTGCGGGACTCGCAGCCCACGAGCAGTACTTC. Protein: CSAAGLAAHEQYF.

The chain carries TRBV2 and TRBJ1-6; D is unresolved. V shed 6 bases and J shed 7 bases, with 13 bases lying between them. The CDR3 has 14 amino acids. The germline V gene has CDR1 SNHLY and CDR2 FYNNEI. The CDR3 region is CASRRGKDNSPLHF. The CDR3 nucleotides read TGTGCCAGCAGGAGAGGGAAGGACAATTCACCCCTCCACTTT.

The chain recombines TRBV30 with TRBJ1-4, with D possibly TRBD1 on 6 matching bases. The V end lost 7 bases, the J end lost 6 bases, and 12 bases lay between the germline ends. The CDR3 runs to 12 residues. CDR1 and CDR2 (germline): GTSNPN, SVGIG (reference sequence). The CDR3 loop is CASQGEDEKLFF. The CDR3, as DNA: TGTGCCTCACAGGGCGAAGATGAAAAACTGTTTTTT.

The CDR3 coding sequence is TGCAGTGCCGGGACTAGCTACGAGCAGTACTTC. Translated: CSAGTSYEQYF. The chain carries TRBV20-1 and TRBJ2-5, with 8 bases fitting TRBD2. The J call may be faulty, since TRBJ2-7 better matches the DNA end. CDR3 length equals 11 residues. Per germline, CDR1 DFQATT and CDR2 SNEGSKA (reference sequence).

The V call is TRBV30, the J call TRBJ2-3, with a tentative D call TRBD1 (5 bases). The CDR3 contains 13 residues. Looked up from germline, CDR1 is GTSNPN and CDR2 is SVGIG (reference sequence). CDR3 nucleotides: TGTGCTCGGCAGGGTCACGGCACAGATACGCAGTATTTT. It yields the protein CARQGHGTDTQYF.

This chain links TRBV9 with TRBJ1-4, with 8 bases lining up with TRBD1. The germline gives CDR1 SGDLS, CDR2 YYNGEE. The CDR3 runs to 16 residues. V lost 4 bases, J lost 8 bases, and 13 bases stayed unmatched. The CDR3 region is CASSPHEGQDTEKLFF. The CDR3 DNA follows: TGTGCCAGCAGCCCCCATGAGGGACAGGATACCGAAAAACTGTTTTTT.

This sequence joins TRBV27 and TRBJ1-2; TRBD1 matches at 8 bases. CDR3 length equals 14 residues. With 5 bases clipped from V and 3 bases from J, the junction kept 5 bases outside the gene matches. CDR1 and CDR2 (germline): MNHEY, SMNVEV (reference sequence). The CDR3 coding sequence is TGTGCCAGCAGTAAAGAACAGGGGGACTATGGCTACACCTTC. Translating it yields CASSKEQGDYGYTF.

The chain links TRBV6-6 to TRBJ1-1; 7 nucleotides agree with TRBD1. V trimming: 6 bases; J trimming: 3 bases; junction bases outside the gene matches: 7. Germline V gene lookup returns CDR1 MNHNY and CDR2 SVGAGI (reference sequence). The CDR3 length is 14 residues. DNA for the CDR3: TGTGCCAGCAGCCCGACAGGGTTGCACACTGAAGCTTTCTTT. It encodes CASSPTGLHTEAFF.

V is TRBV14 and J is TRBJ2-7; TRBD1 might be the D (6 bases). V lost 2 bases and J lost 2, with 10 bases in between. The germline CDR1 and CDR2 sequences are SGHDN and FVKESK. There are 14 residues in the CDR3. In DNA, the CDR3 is TGTGCCAGCAGCCAATTCCGGACAGCCTACGAGCAGTACTTC. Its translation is CASSQFRTAYEQYF.

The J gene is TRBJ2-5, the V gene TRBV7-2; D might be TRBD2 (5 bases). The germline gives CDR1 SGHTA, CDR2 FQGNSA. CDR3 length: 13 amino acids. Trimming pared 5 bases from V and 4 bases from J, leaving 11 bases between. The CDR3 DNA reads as TGTGCCAGCAGCATACTAGTGCCAGAGACCCAGTACTTC. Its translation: CASSILVPETQYF. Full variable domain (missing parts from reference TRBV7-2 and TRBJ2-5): GAGVSQSPSNKVTEKGKDVELRCDPISGHTALYWYRQSLGQGLEFLIYFQGNSAPDKSGLPSDRFSAERTGGSVSTLTIQRTQQEDSAVYLCASSILVPETQYFGPGTRLLVL.

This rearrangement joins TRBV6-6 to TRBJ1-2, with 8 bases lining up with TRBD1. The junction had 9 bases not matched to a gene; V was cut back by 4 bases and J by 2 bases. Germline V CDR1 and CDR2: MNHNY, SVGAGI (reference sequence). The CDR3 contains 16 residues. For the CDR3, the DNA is TGTGCCAGCAGTTGGGGCAGGGGGCGCGCCAACTATGGCTACACCTTC. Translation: CASSWGRGRANYGYTF.

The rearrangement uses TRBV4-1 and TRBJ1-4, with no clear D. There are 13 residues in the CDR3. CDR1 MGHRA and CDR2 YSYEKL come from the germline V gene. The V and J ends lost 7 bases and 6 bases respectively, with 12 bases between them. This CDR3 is CASTPQRDEKLFF. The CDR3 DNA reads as TGCGCCAGCACGCCACAGCGGGATGAAAAACTGTTTTTT.

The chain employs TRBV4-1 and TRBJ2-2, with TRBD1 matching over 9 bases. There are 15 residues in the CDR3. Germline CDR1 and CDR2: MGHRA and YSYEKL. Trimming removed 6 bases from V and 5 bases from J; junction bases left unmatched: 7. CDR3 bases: TGCGCCAGCAGGGGACAGGGTTTGGGGACCGGGGAGCTGTTTTTT. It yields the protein CASRGQGLGTGELFF.

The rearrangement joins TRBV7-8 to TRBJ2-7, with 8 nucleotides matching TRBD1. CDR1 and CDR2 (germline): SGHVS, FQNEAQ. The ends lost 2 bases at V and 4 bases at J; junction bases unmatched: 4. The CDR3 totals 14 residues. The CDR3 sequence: CASSLSGTGYEQYF. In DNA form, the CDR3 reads TGTGCCAGCAGCTTAAGTGGGACAGGTTACGAGCAGTACTTC.

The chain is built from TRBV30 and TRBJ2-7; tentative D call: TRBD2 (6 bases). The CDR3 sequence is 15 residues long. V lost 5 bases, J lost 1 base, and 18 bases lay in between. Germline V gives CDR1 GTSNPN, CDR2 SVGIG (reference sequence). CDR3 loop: CAWDSDGRESYEQYF. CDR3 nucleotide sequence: TGTGCCTGGGATTCGGACGGGCGGGAATCCTACGAGCAGTACTTC.